This T cell receptor (beta chain) was obtained from a study of cytomegalovirus exposure and HLA in healthy donors. Researchers ran the PCR with 60 Vbeta and 13 Jbeta primers. Authors' processing steps: Some 10 million of the 75 million to 95 million unique TCR beta chains counted in a later analysis were shared. Libraries were prepared by immunoSEQ multiplex PCR; TCRdb keeps only in-frame clonotypes and omits some of them. V, J and clone size were drawn from that table, and D and trimming were deduced from the DNA. Found here are fewer than 350,000 clones, roughly 90% of them singletons; the top ten hold 2% to 3%. The sequence was obtained from a woman between 18 and 29 years old in good health and CMV-seronegative. Sequenced: PBMCs.

The CDR3 loop is CASSHIGQGYTEAFF. The CDR3 DNA is TGTGCCAGCAGCCACATAGGACAGGGTTACACTGAAGCTTTCTTT. This chain connects TRBV6-1 to TRBJ1-1; 8 bases line up with TRBD1. This CDR3 has 15 residues. With 6 bases clipped from V and 3 bases from J, the junction kept 9 bases outside the gene matches. CDR1 MNHNS and CDR2 SASEGT come from the germline V gene.